This TCR beta chain was documented in a study of cytomegalovirus exposure and HLA in healthy donors. On the study more broadly: In terms of ancestry, the Caucasian-associated cluster contained about 80% of the approximately 430 genotyped donors.

Primers: 60 Vbeta forward and 13 Jbeta reverse. Data came from immunoSEQ multiplex PCR; TCRdb stores just in-frame clones and leaves some out. The table has 130,000 or so clones, over 65% seen once. Findings of the study overall: Diagnosis of cytomegalovirus status made by the classifier reportedly showed high specificity and sensitivity.

To note about this clone: Its specificity is unknown.

Trimming took 4 bases from V and 7 from J; bases not matched to a gene: 12. Germline loops: CDR1 SGHRS, CDR2 YFSETQ. This CDR3 contains 16 residues. The chain combines TRBV5-1 with TRBJ2-5, with TRBD1 identical over 11 bases. Sequencing was carried out using PBMCs. This sequence originates from a man between 25 and 39 years old in good health and CMV-seronegative. The CDR3 bases are TGCGCCAGCAGCCCGAACGTGGGACAGGGGGAAGGGACCCAGTACTTC. Its protein product is CASSPNVGQGEGTQYF.